Listed here are 15 T cell receptor beta chains from one sample, sequenced in a study of cytomegalovirus exposure and HLA in healthy donors. Vbeta (60) and Jbeta (13) primers were used in the PCR. Some clones are missing from TCRdb's copy, which holds only in-frame ones; the method was immunoSEQ multiplex PCR. The data contain more than 90,000 clones, approximately 81% of them singletons. Sequenced sample: PBMCs. The receptors were sampled from a woman aged 70-85 years in good health and CMV-seropositive.

This rearrangement joins TRBV19 to TRBJ1-5, with 7 bases aligning to TRBD1. The CDR3 spans 16 residues. V shed 5 bases, J shed 9 bases, and the junction held 16 bases outside the gene matches. CDR1 and CDR2 (germline): LNHDA, SQIVND (reference sequence). The CDR3 is CASSPRQGLTSGPQHF. CDR3 coding DNA: TGTGCCAGTAGTCCCCGACAGGGACTGACATCGGGGCCCCAGCATTTT.

The chain employs TRBV7-2 and TRBJ2-7; 11 bases agree with TRBD1. Trimming at V came to 4 bases and at J to 5 bases, leaving 4 bases not matched to a gene. This CDR3 contains 14 residues. Per the germline V gene, CDR1 is SGHTA and CDR2 is FQGNSA. CDR3 amino acids: CASSSRTGGNEQYF. CDR3 DNA: TGTGCCAGCAGCTCCAGGACAGGGGGCAACGAGCAGTACTTC.

The chain recombines TRBV27 with TRBJ2-6; 8 nucleotides match TRBD1. The CDR3 consists of 17 residues. CDR1 is MNHEY and CDR2 is SMNVEV in the germline V gene (reference sequence). The V gene end was trimmed by 5 bases and the J gene end by 4 bases; junction bases not matched to a gene: 10. CDR3 in DNA: TGTGCCAGCAGTCGGCAGGGGGCCGTAGGAGGGGCCAACGTCCTGACTTTC. This encodes CASSRQGAVGGANVLTF.

In this sample, this clone turned up once. The chain combines TRBV11-2 with TRBJ2-1; TRBD2 might be the D (6 bases). V lost 9 bases, J lost 5 bases, and 11 bases lay in between. Per germline, CDR1 SGHAT and CDR2 FQNNGV. This CDR3 comprises 12 residues. Here the CDR3 reads CASERVDNEQFF. CDR3 bases: TGTGCCAGTGAGCGGGTTGACAATGAGCAGTTCTTC.

The rearrangement links TRBV5-5 to TRBJ1-2; TRBD1 aligns across 8 bases. V trimming: 4 bases; J trimming: 8 bases; junction bases outside the gene matches: 7. The germline V gene has CDR1 SGHKS and CDR2 YYEKEE (reference sequence). CDR3 size: 13 residues. The CDR3 here is CASSPATGAGYTF. In DNA form, the CDR3 reads TGTGCCAGCAGCCCAGCGACAGGGGCAGGCTACACCTTC.

The V call is TRBV19, the J call TRBJ2-2; D is possibly TRBD1 (5 bases). The CDR3 is 14 amino acids. V was trimmed by 10 bases and J by 2 bases, leaving 14 bases between them. Germline assignment: CDR1 LNHDA and CDR2 SQIVND (reference sequence). CDR3 in amino acids: CATNPQGNTGELFF. As DNA, the CDR3 is TGTGCCACCAACCCCCAGGGAAACACCGGGGAGCTGTTTTTT.

This clone has only a few counts. The chain links TRBV19 to TRBJ1-5; D remains unclear. The CDR3 loop spans 14 amino acids. V was pared by 5 bases and J by 2 bases, with 10 bases between. CDR1 and CDR2 (germline): LNHDA, SQIVND (reference sequence). The CDR3 DNA follows: TGTGCCAGTAGTCTCGTAGATGGCAATCAGCCCCAGCATTTT. Its protein is CASSLVDGNQPQHF.

The chain links TRBV29-1 to TRBJ1-3, with a possible D match to TRBD1 (5 bases). This CDR3 has 16 amino acids. With 2 bases removed from V and 4 bases from J, the gap between germline ends came to 18 bases. Germline loops: CDR1 SQVTM, CDR2 ANQGSEA. The CDR3 DNA is TGCAGCGTTGAAATCGGGGCAGCGGGCACAGGAAACACCATATATTTT. It codes for CSVEIGAAGTGNTIYF.

V and J are TRBV27 and TRBJ1-6; TRBD1 aligns across 7 bases. The CDR3 contains 17 residues. The junction had 10 bases not matched to a gene; V was cut back by 5 bases and J by 3 bases. CDR1 and CDR2 (germline): MNHEY, SMNVEV (reference sequence). CDR3 in DNA: TGTGCCAGCAGTACGCGGACGCAGGGGGGCTATAATTCACCCCTCCACTTT. This translates into CASSTRTQGGYNSPLHF.

The chain carries TRBV19 and TRBJ1-5; D gene ambiguous. Germline assignment: CDR1 LNHDA and CDR2 SQIVND (reference sequence). The CDR3 is 12 amino acids. V lost 6 bases and J 6 bases, leaving 9 bases between the germline ends. Here the CDR3 reads CASSPRSQPQHF. In nucleotides, the CDR3 is TGTGCCAGTAGCCCGAGAAGTCAGCCCCAGCATTTT.

CDR3 residues: CASSYLTASYEQYF. The CDR3 region has the DNA TGTGCCAGCAGTTACCTGACAGCGTCCTACGAGCAGTACTTC. The chain recombines TRBV6-5 with TRBJ2-7; tentatively, D is TRBD1 (5 bases). Per germline, CDR1 MNHEY and CDR2 SVGAGI. This CDR3 region has 14 residues. Trimming stripped 2 bases from V and 1 base from J, with 9 bases between.

V and J are TRBV10-3 and TRBJ2-2; the D gene is possibly TRBD2 (6 bases). Between the trimmed V and J ends, which lost 2 bases and 6 bases, there was a span of 10 bases. The CDR3 is 14 amino acids. The germline gives CDR1 ENHRY, CDR2 SYGVKD. The CDR3 sequence: CAISEERAAGELFF. As DNA, the CDR3 is TGTGCCATCAGTGAGGAGCGGGCCGCCGGGGAGCTGTTTTTT.

The chain recombines TRBV29-1 with TRBJ1-1; 11 positions agree with TRBD1. Per germline, CDR1 SQVTM and CDR2 ANQGSEA. Trimming removed 6 bases from V and 5 bases from J; junction bases left unmatched: 8. CDR3 length: 14 residues. The CDR3 sequence is CSVLRTGGLTEAFF. The CDR3 DNA follows: TGCAGCGTCCTTAGGACAGGGGGCTTGACTGAAGCTTTCTTT.

This chain uses TRBV15 with TRBJ2-7, with 7 positions matching TRBD2. Germline values: CDR1 LNHNV, CDR2 YYDKDF (reference sequence). The length of the CDR3 is 15 residues. The V segment lost 0 bases and the J segment 0 bases; nucleotides outside the gene matches: 2. CDR3 residues: CATSRERTSSYEQYF. The CDR3 coding sequence is TGTGCCACCAGCAGAGAAAGGACTAGCTCCTACGAGCAGTACTTC.

The rearrangement uses TRBV7-2 and TRBJ2-1; 9 nucleotides agree with TRBD2. CDR1 and CDR2 (germline): SGHTA, FQGNSA. J was trimmed by 4 bases and V by 1 base; bases with no gene match: 8. The CDR3 sequence is 17 residues long. Here the CDR3 DNA reads TGTGCCAGCAGCTTAGAGCGCGGGAGGGGGGCGTACAATGAGCAGTTCTTC. This sequence encodes CASSLERGRGAYNEQFF.